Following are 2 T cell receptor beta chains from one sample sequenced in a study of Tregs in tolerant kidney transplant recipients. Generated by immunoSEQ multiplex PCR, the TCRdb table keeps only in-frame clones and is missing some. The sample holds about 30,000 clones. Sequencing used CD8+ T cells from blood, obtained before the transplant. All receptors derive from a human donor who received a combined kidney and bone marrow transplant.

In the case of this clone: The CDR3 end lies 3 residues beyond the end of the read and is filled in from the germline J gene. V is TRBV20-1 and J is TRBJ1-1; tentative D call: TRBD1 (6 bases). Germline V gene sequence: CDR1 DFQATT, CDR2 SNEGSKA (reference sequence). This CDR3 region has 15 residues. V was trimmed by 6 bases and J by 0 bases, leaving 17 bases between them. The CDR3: CSARGMSGVNTEAFF. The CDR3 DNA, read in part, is TGCAGTGCCAGGGGTATGTCGGGAGTGAACACTGAA.

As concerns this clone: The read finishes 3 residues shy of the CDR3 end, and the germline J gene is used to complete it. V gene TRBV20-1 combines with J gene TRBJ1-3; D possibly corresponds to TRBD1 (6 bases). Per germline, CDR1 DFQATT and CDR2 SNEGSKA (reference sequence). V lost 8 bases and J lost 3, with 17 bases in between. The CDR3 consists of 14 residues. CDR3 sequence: CSTRRGADGNTIYF. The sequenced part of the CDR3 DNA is TGCAGTACCCGCCGGGGGGCAGATGGAAACACC.